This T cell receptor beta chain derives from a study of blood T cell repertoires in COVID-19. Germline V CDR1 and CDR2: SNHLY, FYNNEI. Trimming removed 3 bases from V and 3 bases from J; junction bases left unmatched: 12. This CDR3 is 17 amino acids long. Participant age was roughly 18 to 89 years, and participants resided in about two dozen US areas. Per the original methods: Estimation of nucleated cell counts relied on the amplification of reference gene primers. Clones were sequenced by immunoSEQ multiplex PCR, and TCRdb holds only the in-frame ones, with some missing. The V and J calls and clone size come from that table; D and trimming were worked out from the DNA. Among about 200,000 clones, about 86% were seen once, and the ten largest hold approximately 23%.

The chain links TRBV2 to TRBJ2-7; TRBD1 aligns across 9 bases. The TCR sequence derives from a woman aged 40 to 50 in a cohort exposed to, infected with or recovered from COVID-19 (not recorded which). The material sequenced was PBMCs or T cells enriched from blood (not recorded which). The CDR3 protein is CASSEVSVGTGRYEQYF. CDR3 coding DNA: TGTGCCAGCAGTGAGGTTAGCGTCGGGACAGGGCGCTACGAGCAGTACTTC.